The clone carrying this TCR beta chain was seen a few times. This sample stems from a study of blood T cell repertoires in COVID-19. Study-level information: Nucleic acid was either cDNA or gDNA, and it came from T cells, B-cell-depleted T cells, or PBMCs.

Sequenced by immunoSEQ multiplex PCR; TCRdb stores in-frame clones only, minus some. The repertoire holds about 380,000 clones, with 70% to 85% as singletons. This CDR3 is built from 15 residues. Germline V gives CDR1 SNHLY, CDR2 FYNNEI. J gave up 2 bases and V 5 bases, and 2 bases lay outside the gene matches. This receptor was taken from a human donor with acute or convalescent COVID-19. The donor label of this sample is uncertain. The chain carries TRBV2 and TRBJ1-5; 11 bases line up with TRBD1. The sample consisted of peripheral blood. The DNA of the CDR3 is TGTGCCAGCAGTCGGACAGGGGGCGGCAATCAGCCCCAGCATTTT. Amino acid sequence: CASSRTGGGNQPQHF.